These T cell receptor beta chains were read from a single sample in a study of cytomegalovirus exposure and HLA in healthy donors. Assay used: immunoSEQ multiplex PCR; TCRdb lists only in-frame clones, some missing. Here the sample spans 99,000 or so clones, around 75% being singletons. The sequenced material came from PBMCs. The receptors derive from a man aged 25-45 years in good health and CMV-seronegative. Each CDR3 is given with its conserved first and last residue. A D gene is named only where the DNA matches it firmly. Not every row has a clone size; where given, it reads once, few, many or a size class.

clone size	V gene	J gene	D gene	CDR3 protein	CDR3 DNA
NA	TRBV5-4	TRBJ1-2	NA	CASSLEAGANYGYTF	TGTGCCAGCAGCTTGGAGGCAGGGGCTAACTATGGCTACACCTTC
NA	TRBV5-1	TRBJ2-7	NA	CASSLTPVGASSYEQYF	TGCGCCAGCAGCTTGACCCCAGTAGGGGCAAGCTCCTACGAGCAGTACTTC
once	TRBV7-9	TRBJ2-3	NA	CASSLDQLWEDTQYF	TGTGCCAGCAGCTTAGACCAACTTTGGGAGGATACGCAGTATTTT
few	TRBV7-2	TRBJ1-6	NA	CASSGGSNNSPLHF	TGTGCCAGCAGCGGAGGGAGCAATAATTCACCCCTCCACTTT
NA	TRBV5-4	TRBJ1-2	TRBD1	CASSFGQGQNYGYTF	TGTGCCAGCAGCTTCGGACAGGGTCAGAACTATGGCTACACCTTC
NA	TRBV28	TRBJ1-2	TRBD1	CATRTGEGDGYTF	TGTGCCACCAGGACAGGGGAAGGCGATGGCTACACCTTC
NA	TRBV7-8	TRBJ1-6	TRBD1	CASSSGTANSPLHF	TGTGCCAGCAGCTCGGGGACAGCTAATTCACCCCTCCACTTT
NA	TRBV11-2	TRBJ1-1	NA	CASSSIPNTEAFF	TGTGCCAGCAGTTCTATCCCGAACACTGAAGCTTTCTTT
few	TRBV28	TRBJ1-4	TRBD1	CASTYTRDSSYEKLFF	TGTGCCAGCACCTATACCCGGGACAGTTCATATGAAAAACTGTTTTTT
NA	TRBV13	TRBJ1-2	TRBD1	CASSLGGQGNGYTF	TGTGCCAGCAGCTTAGGGGGACAGGGAAATGGCTACACCTTC
NA	TRBV19	TRBJ1-1	NA	CASAVTMNTEAFF	TGTGCCAGTGCAGTAACCATGAACACTGAAGCTTTCTTT
few	TRBV5-4	TRBJ2-3	NA	CASSLFPLSDSGTDTQYF	TGTGCCAGCAGCTTGTTCCCGCTATCCGACTCGGGCACAGATACGCAGTATTTT
NA	TRBV4-1	TRBJ2-5	TRBD2	CASSPGGTSETQYF	TGCGCCAGCAGCCCGGGGGGGACCTCGGAGACCCAGTACTTC
NA	TRBV10-2	TRBJ2-7	NA	CASSDPYEQYF	TGCGCCAGCAGTGACCCTTACGAGCAGTACTTC
NA	TRBV18	TRBJ2-7	NA	CASSVQQGYEQYF	TGTGCCAGCTCAGTCCAACAGGGATACGAGCAGTACTTC
NA	TRBV4-1	TRBJ2-7	TRBD1	CASSRVGQGFKTNYEQYF	TGCGCCAGCAGCCGTGTTGGACAGGGGTTTAAGACGAACTACGAGCAGTACTTC
NA	TRBV18	TRBJ1-2	NA	CASSPGAGMGYGYTF	TGTGCCAGCTCACCAGGCGCAGGGATGGGCTATGGCTACACCTTC
NA	TRBV5-6	TRBJ2-7	TRBD1	CASSSRDRDYEQYF	TGTGCCAGCAGTTCGCGGGACAGGGACTACGAGCAGTACTTC
NA	TRBV4-3	TRBJ2-7	NA	CASSQALAENQNHEQYF	TGCGCCAGCAGCCAAGCATTAGCGGAAAATCAAAATCACGAGCAGTACTTC
once	TRBV4-2	TRBJ2-1	TRBD2	CASSPRGGTSGGPNSYNEQFF	TGTGCCAGCAGCCCCAGGGGGGGGACTAGCGGGGGGCCCAACTCCTACAATGAGCAGTTCTTC
NA	TRBV9	TRBJ2-4	NA	CASSVALLRGNRAKNIQYF	TGTGCCAGCAGCGTAGCTTTATTAAGGGGGAATAGGGCCAAAAACATTCAGTACTTC
NA	TRBV9	TRBJ2-1	TRBD2	CASSPRTSGDEQFF	TGTGCCAGCAGCCCACGGACTAGCGGGGATGAGCAGTTCTTC
few	TRBV12-2	TRBJ2-5	NA	CASRLVSAGEKETQYF	TGTGCAAGTCGCTTAGTATCAGCAGGGGAGAAAGAGACCCAGTACTTC
NA	TRBV29-1	TRBJ2-5	TRBD1	CSVLPTGVETQYF	TGCAGCGTTCTACCCACAGGGGTAGAGACCCAGTACTTC
NA	TRBV18	TRBJ1-5	NA	CASSPYRREMGPQHF	TGTGCCAGCTCACCATATAGACGGGAAATGGGACCCCAGCATTTT
NA	TRBV7-9	TRBJ2-5	NA	CASSSEDSKKTQYF	TGTGCCAGCAGCTCCGAGGACAGCAAGAAGACCCAGTACTTC
NA	TRBV5-1	TRBJ1-1	TRBD1	CASRTQTGTGDVGTEAFF	TGCGCCAGCAGAACTCAGACGGGGACAGGGGATGTTGGGACTGAAGCTTTCTTT
NA	TRBV2	TRBJ1-2	NA	CASSEARAEYGYTF	TGTGCCAGCAGTGAAGCCAGGGCTGAATATGGCTACACCTTC
NA	TRBV5-5	TRBJ2-3	TRBD2	CASSRELAGGRDTQYF	TGTGCCAGCAGTAGGGAACTAGCGGGGGGGAGGGATACGCAGTATTTT
NA	TRBV7-8	TRBJ2-1	NA	CASSFGASSYNEQFF	TGTGCCAGCAGCTTTGGGGCCAGCTCCTACAATGAGCAGTTCTTC
NA	TRBV9	TRBJ1-1	NA	CASSAGSGPGVGPLF	TGTGCCAGCAGCGCCGGTTCAGGACCGGGGGTGGGCCCTCTTTTT
NA	TRBV4-1	TRBJ1-2	NA	CASSQEFDGAYGYTF	TGCGCCAGCAGCCAAGAATTTGACGGAGCATATGGCTACACCTTC
NA	TRBV5-1	TRBJ1-6	NA	CASSLDSPPDSPLHF	TGCGCCAGCAGCTTGGACTCTCCCCCGGATTCACCCCTCCACTTT
many	TRBV6-4	TRBJ2-3	NA	CASSVGVTASTDTQYF	TGTGCCAGCAGTGTAGGGGTTACAGCTAGCACAGATACGCAGTATTTT
once	TRBV28	TRBJ2-1	TRBD2	CASSLLSREGPNEQFF	TGTGCCAGCAGTTTACTATCGCGGGAGGGCCCCAATGAGCAGTTCTTC
NA	TRBV7-2	TRBJ2-3	NA	CASSFKAGDTQYF	TGTGCCAGCAGTTTCAAAGCGGGAGATACGCAGTATTTT